This TCR beta chain was obtained from a study of cytomegalovirus exposure and HLA in healthy donors. The CDR3 totals 13 residues. CDR1 and CDR2 from the germline V gene are SGHTA and FQGNSA. Trimming left V 5 bases short and J 8 bases short, with 15 bases between. The PCR was carried out with 60 Vbeta primers and 13 Jbeta primers. Method: immunoSEQ multiplex PCR; TCRdb's copy keeps in-frame clones and lacks some. The ten top clones account for roughly 13%, within a sample of about 77,000 clones. The chain couples TRBV7-2 to TRBJ1-2, with D possibly matching TRBD1 (5 bases). This TCR came from a man in his forties or fifties in good health and CMV-seropositive. The sequenced sample was PBMCs. CDR3 nucleotides: TGTGCCAGCAGCGCAGCAGGGCCCCGAGGCTACACCTTC. Residues: CASSAAGPRGYTF.